Following are 11 T cell receptor beta chains from one sample sequenced in a study of memory CD4+ T cells and cytomegalovirus serostatus. The sort gate was single viable CD3+CD4+CD8-CD45RO+ cells for memory CD4+ T cells. Profiled with immunoSEQ multiplex PCR; TCRdb holds only in-frame clones, not every one. The sample holds approximately 74,000 clones, roughly three quarters seen once. The specimen sequenced was memory CD4+ T cells from blood. These receptor sequences come from an adult in good health and CMV-seropositive.

The chain carries TRBV7-3 and TRBJ2-2; 8 bases are a match to TRBD2. CDR3 length equals 15 residues. V lost 8 bases and J lost 0; bases outside the gene matches: 5. CDR1 and CDR2 (germline): SGHTA, FQGTGA. CDR3 sequence reads: CASCPTSANTGELFF. DNA of the CDR3: TGTGCCAGCTGCCCGACTAGCGCGAACACCGGGGAGCTGTTTTTT.

The chain uses TRBV6-1 and TRBJ1-4; TRBD1 agrees at 7 bases. The CDR3 has 12 amino acids. Trimming removed 6 bases from V and 8 bases from J; junction bases left unmatched: 3. Germline loops: CDR1 MNHNS, CDR2 SASEGT. CDR3 in DNA: TGTGCCAGCAGCGAACAGGGGGAAAAACTGTTTTTT. This encodes CASSEQGEKLFF.

The gene calls are TRBV9 and TRBJ2-6; D may be TRBD1 or TRBD2 (5 bases each). V lost 2 bases, J lost 2 bases, and 14 bases lay in between. CDR3 size: 17 residues. Germline V lookup: CDR1 SGDLS, CDR2 YYNGEE. CDR3 coding DNA: TGTGCCAGCAGCGTTCGGGGCTACGGGACTGGGGCCAACGTCCTGACTTTC. This gives the protein CASSVRGYGTGANVLTF. The full variable domain, in which reference TRBV9 and TRBJ2-6 provide the parts outside the CDR3, is DSGVTQTPKHLITATGQRVTLRCSPRSGDLSVYWYQQSLDQGLQFLIQYYNGEERAKGNILERFSAQQFPDLHSELNLSSLELGDSALYFCASSVRGYGTGANVLTFGAGSRLTVL.

Written as DNA, the CDR3 is TGTGCCAGCAGTGTGGGGGAAAAGACCCAGTACTTC. Protein product: CASSVGEKTQYF. The V and J genes are TRBV2 and TRBJ2-5; D is tentatively TRBD1 or TRBD2 (5 bases each). Trimming pared 4 bases from V and 6 bases from J, leaving 9 bases between. Germline values: CDR1 SNHLY, CDR2 FYNNEI. CDR3 length: 12 residues.

The chain is built from TRBV30 and TRBJ2-3; D is ambiguous. This CDR3 is 11 amino acids long. V lost 3 bases, J lost 6 bases, and 7 bases lay in between. Germline V gene data show CDR1 as GTSNPN and CDR2 as SVGIG (reference sequence). The CDR3, as DNA: TGTGCCTGGAGCCCCGGGGATACGCAGTATTTT. Translating it yields CAWSPGDTQYF.

The chain recombines TRBV7-9 with TRBJ2-3; the D gene is possibly TRBD2 (5 bases). CDR3 size: 15 residues. From germline, CDR1 is SEHNR and CDR2 FQNEAQ (reference sequence). V was trimmed by 5 bases and J by 6 bases, leaving 18 bases between them. The CDR3 is CASSPGLGIGDTQYF. CDR3 in DNA: TGTGCCAGCAGCCCCGGGCTCGGGATTGGGGATACGCAGTATTTT.

V usage is TRBV7-2 and J usage is TRBJ1-2; D is possibly TRBD1 (5 bases). This CDR3 comprises 11 residues. CDR1 SGHTA and CDR2 FQGNSA come from the germline V gene. The germline V and J ends were trimmed by 6 bases and 7 bases, with 9 bases remaining between them. The chain's CDR3 is CASSRDSGYTF. CDR3 nucleotides: TGTGCCAGCAGTAGGGACTCTGGCTACACCTTC.

This chain connects TRBV6-5 to TRBJ1-1, with unresolved D. Germline CDR1 and CDR2: MNHEY and SVGAGI. CDR3 length equals 11 residues. V dropped 11 bases and J dropped 1 base, with 8 bases sitting between them. CDR3 DNA: TGTGCCGCAAAAGAGAACACTGAAGCTTTCTTT. Amino acids: CAAKENTEAFF.

The chain links TRBV30 to TRBJ1-6, with a possible D match to TRBD1 (6 bases). The length of the CDR3 is 14 residues. Looked up from germline, CDR1 is GTSNPN and CDR2 is SVGIG (reference sequence). The V end was cut by 0 bases, the J end by 9 bases, with 12 bases between. This CDR3 is CAWSVQGFLSPLHF. CDR3 nucleotide sequence: TGTGCCTGGAGTGTACAGGGTTTTCTTTCACCCCTCCACTTT.

This clone has a single count. One end of the junction is discordant with germline, which a read error may explain. The chain has TRBV7-9 and TRBJ1-1; D may be TRBD1 (6 bases). The length of the CDR3 is 12 residues. Looked up from germline, CDR1 is SEHNR and CDR2 is FQNEAQ (reference sequence). The CDR3 here is CASGTKNTEAFF. The CDR3 DNA is TGTGCCAGCGGGACAAAAAACACTGAGGCTTTCTTT.

The genes are TRBV15 and TRBJ1-3; weak D call: TRBD1 (6 bases). The CDR3 extends over 16 amino acids. Trimming left V 4 bases short and J 0 bases short, with 13 bases between. Germline CDR1 LNHNV, CDR2 YYDKDF (reference sequence). In nucleotides, the CDR3 is TGTGCCACCAGCACCGCCGGGGGCCCCTCTGGAAACACCATATATTTT. Translation gives CATSTAGGPSGNTIYF.